These 25 T cell receptor beta chains originate from one sample sequenced in a study of shared clonotypes between healthy human individuals. Sequenced by immunoSEQ multiplex PCR; TCRdb stores in-frame clones only, minus some. The repertoire consists of about 980,000 clones, with around 80% occurring once and the leading ten covering about 1.5%. Sample: memory CD4+ T cells sorted from blood. Subset denoted: CD45RA-negative fraction. Receptors originate from a man aged 18-30 years in good health.

V is TRBV28 and J is TRBJ1-4; a weak D match, TRBD1 (5 bases). This CDR3 comprises 14 residues. V shed 6 bases and J shed 5 bases, with 13 bases lying between them. Germline V gene sequence: CDR1 MDHEN, CDR2 SYDVKM. CDR3 DNA sequence: TGTGCCAGCAGCCGACAGCGCTTAAATGAAAAACTGTTTTTT. Residues: CASSRQRLNEKLFF.

The chain has TRBV11-2 and TRBJ2-1; 9 bases match TRBD2. Germline loops: CDR1 SGHAT, CDR2 FQNNGV. V shed 3 bases, J shed 4 bases, and the junction held 7 bases outside the gene matches. The CDR3 covers 16 residues. This chain's CDR3 is CASSFKRGVWYNEQFF. CDR3 coding DNA: TGTGCCAGCAGCTTTAAGCGGGGGGTTTGGTACAATGAGCAGTTCTTC.

The chain is built from TRBV6-5 and TRBJ2-2; 8 bases line up with TRBD2. The CDR3 is 15 residues long. Germline V CDR1 and CDR2: MNHEY, SVGAGI. After removal of 5 bases from V and 4 bases from J, the junction contained 6 bases not matched to a gene. DNA of the CDR3: TGTGCCAGCAGTCTCCCCGGGACTAGCACCGGGGAGCTGTTTTTT. It translates to CASSLPGTSTGELFF.

The chain uses TRBV14 and TRBJ1-2; the D is unclear. The ends were cut back, 4 bases at V and 5 bases at J, with 11 bases in the middle. The germline V gene has CDR1 SGHDN and CDR2 FVKESK. There are 13 residues in the CDR3. The CDR3 DNA reads TGTGCCAGCAGCCTCGGCGGTGTTTATGGCTACACCTTC. As protein: CASSLGGVYGYTF.

The chain links TRBV29-1 to TRBJ2-1; TRBD2 aligns across 16 bases. There are 16 residues in the CDR3. Looked up from germline, CDR1 is SQVTM and CDR2 is ANQGSEA. Unmatched junction bases numbered 6, after V lost 3 bases and J lost 7 bases. The CDR3 is CSVEGTSGGADNEQFF. As DNA, the CDR3 is TGCAGCGTTGAGGGGACTAGCGGGGGGGCTGATAATGAGCAGTTCTTC.

The chain combines TRBV9 with TRBJ1-1, with D tentatively TRBD1 (5 bases). The CDR3 has 16 residues. V shed 3 bases and J shed 0 bases, with 15 bases lying between them. Germline V gene sequence: CDR1 SGDLS, CDR2 YYNGEE. The CDR3 reads CASSASPGTVNTEAFF. The CDR3 DNA sequence: TGTGCCAGCAGCGCCTCCCCCGGGACGGTGAACACTGAAGCTTTCTTT. The whole variable domain, remainder taken from reference TRBV9 and TRBJ1-1, is DSGVTQTPKHLITATGQRVTLRCSPRSGDLSVYWYQQSLDQGLQFLIQYYNGEERAKGNILERFSAQQFPDLHSELNLSSLELGDSALYFCASSASPGTVNTEAFFGQGTRLTVV.

The chain is built from TRBV4-1 and TRBJ1-3; D remains unclear. The CDR3 is made up of 15 amino acids. CDR1 and CDR2 from the germline V gene are MGHRA and YSYEKL. V lost 0 bases and J lost 2, with 8 bases in between. The CDR3 loop reads CASSQDTVPGNTIYF. As DNA, the CDR3 is TGCGCCAGCAGCCAAGATACAGTCCCTGGAAACACCATATATTTT.

J is TRBJ1-1 and V is TRBV19; 9 bases fit TRBD1. J lost 3 bases, V lost 3 bases, and 2 bases had no gene match. This CDR3 region has 14 residues. Germline CDR1 reads LNHDA; CDR2 reads SQIVND (reference sequence). The CDR3 reads CASSIRDRDTEAFF. The CDR3 DNA follows: TGTGCCAGTAGTATTCGGGACAGGGACACTGAAGCTTTCTTT.

The rearrangement joins TRBV5-1 to TRBJ2-5; D is unclear. Trimming pared 5 bases from V and 0 bases from J, leaving 2 bases between. This CDR3 is built from 11 residues. Germline CDR1 and CDR2: SGHRS and YFSETQ. The CDR3 bases are TGCGCCAGCAGGTACCAAGAGACCCAGTACTTC. It is translated as CASRYQETQYF.

The chain is built from TRBV11-3 and TRBJ1-1; perhaps TRBD1 as D (5 bases). The CDR3 runs to 14 residues. Germline V lookup: CDR1 SGHNT, CDR2 YENEEA. With 2 bases removed from V and 1 base from J, the gap between germline ends came to 8 bases. CDR3 bases: TGTGCCAGCAGCTTAAGGGGCCCGAACACTGAAGCTTTCTTT. Translating gives CASSLRGPNTEAFF.

The genes are TRBV7-9 and TRBJ2-1, with unresolved D. The CDR3 covers 16 residues. V lost 5 bases, J lost 3 bases, and 17 bases lay in between. The germline V gene has CDR1 SEHNR and CDR2 FQNEAQ (reference sequence). The CDR3 bases are TGTGCCAGCAGCCTAACACCCCCCCCGGACTACAATGAGCAGTTCTTC. Encoded protein: CASSLTPPPDYNEQFF.

The chain is built from TRBV7-3 and TRBJ1-3; 8 positions match TRBD1. The CDR3 is 17 amino acids. J gave up 2 bases and V 3 bases, and 9 bases lay outside the gene matches. Germline lookup yields CDR1 SGHTA and CDR2 FQGTGA. Here the CDR3 DNA reads TGTGCCAGCAGCTTGGGGCCCGACAGGGGAACTGGAAACACCATATATTTT. Residues: CASSLGPDRGTGNTIYF.

This sequence joins TRBV28 and TRBJ1-4; D gene unclear. The germline V and J ends were trimmed by 3 bases and 8 bases, with 16 bases remaining between them. CDR1 is MDHEN, CDR2 SYDVKM, per germline. The CDR3 totals 15 residues. DNA for the CDR3: TGTGCCAGCAGTTTGGGTTTAAGGGCTGGAGAAAAACTGTTTTTT. Translating it yields CASSLGLRAGEKLFF.

This clone was seen a single time. The chain is built from TRBV7-2 and TRBJ2-7; 9 bases map to TRBD1. The germline V gene has CDR1 SGHTA and CDR2 FQGNSA. V shed 4 bases and J 2 bases; nucleotides not matched to a gene: 0. This CDR3 region has 13 residues. The CDR3 DNA follows: TGTGCCAGCAGCTGGGACAGGGCCTACGAGCAGTACTTC. Translation: CASSWDRAYEQYF. Variable domain in full (rest from reference TRBV7-2 and TRBJ2-7): GAGVSQSPSNKVTEKGKDVELRCDPISGHTALYWYRQSLGQGLEFLIYFQGNSAPDKSGLPSDRFSAERTGGSVSTLTIQRTQQEDSAVYLCASSWDRAYEQYFGPGTRLTVT.

This rearrangement joins TRBV5-1 to TRBJ2-2; TRBD1 might be the D (5 bases). The V gene lost 4 bases and the J gene lost 4 bases, with 11 bases spanning the gap. The CDR3 is 14 amino acids. Germline values: CDR1 SGHRS, CDR2 YFSETQ. This chain's CDR3 is CASSQGSSTGELFF. CDR3 nucleotides: TGCGCCAGCAGCCAGGGTTCCTCCACCGGGGAGCTGTTTTTT.

This clone appeared once. The chain links TRBV5-6 to TRBJ2-5; 8 positions match TRBD1. After removal of 6 bases from V and 5 bases from J, the junction contained 9 bases not matched to a gene. This CDR3 is 14 amino acids long. The germline CDR1 and CDR2 sequences are SGHDT and YYEEEE. In DNA form, the CDR3 reads TGTGCCAGCACCAAAGACAGGGGAATGGAGACCCAGTACTTC. Protein: CASTKDRGMETQYF.

The rearrangement joins TRBV19 to TRBJ1-2; 7 bases map to TRBD1. Germline V CDR1 and CDR2: LNHDA, SQIVND (reference sequence). CDR3 length equals 14 residues. With V trimmed by 5 bases and J by 1 base, 4 bases remained unmatched. This chain's CDR3 is CASSQQGSNYGYTF. The CDR3 nucleotides read TGTGCCAGTAGTCAACAGGGGAGTAACTATGGCTACACCTTC.

The rearrangement joins TRBV28 to TRBJ2-2, with D tentatively TRBD2 (5 bases). Germline CDR1 is MDHEN and CDR2 is SYDVKM. The ends were cut back, 7 bases at V and 0 bases at J, with 12 bases in the middle. The CDR3 spans 15 residues. CDR3 sequence (DNA): TGTGCCAGCAACCCTAGGCGGGCGAACACCGGGGAGCTGTTTTTT. Its translation is CASNPRRANTGELFF. Filled out from reference TRBV28 and TRBJ2-2, the complete variable domain reads DVKVTQSSRYLVKRTGEKVFLECVQDMDHENMFWYRQDPGLGLRLIYFSYDVKMKEKGDIPEGYSVSREKKERFSLILESASTNQTSMYLCASNPRRANTGELFFGEGSRLTVL.

This clone was detected once. V usage is TRBV2 and J usage is TRBJ1-1; 10 positions match TRBD1. Germline values: CDR1 SNHLY, CDR2 FYNNEI. J lost 5 bases, V lost 7 bases, and 13 bases had no gene match. The CDR3 length is 16 residues. In DNA, the CDR3 is TGTGCCAGCAATCTTCTAAGGGACAGGGGTTCGACTGAAGCTTTCTTT. Amino acid sequence: CASNLLRDRGSTEAFF.

This sequence joins TRBV2 and TRBJ2-5; 9 nucleotides align to TRBD1. The ends lost 5 bases at V and 5 bases at J; junction bases unmatched: 15. CDR1 and CDR2 from the germline V gene are SNHLY and FYNNEI. The CDR3 has 17 amino acids. CDR3 region: CASSYVGTGYELETQYF. DNA of the CDR3: TGTGCCAGCAGTTACGTAGGGACAGGGTATGAATTGGAGACCCAGTACTTC.

The V and J genes are TRBV28 and TRBJ2-1; no clear D gene. Germline-derived CDR1 and CDR2 are MDHEN and SYDVKM. The CDR3 spans 13 residues. The V and J ends lost 3 bases and 5 bases respectively, with 8 bases between them. The CDR3: CASSFRVHNEQFF. The CDR3 DNA reads TGTGCCAGCAGTTTTAGAGTGCACAATGAGCAGTTCTTC.

The chain couples TRBV10-3 to TRBJ1-1, with 7 bases lining up with TRBD1. There are 14 residues in the CDR3. CDR1 is ENHRY, CDR2 SYGVKD, per germline. V trimming: 4 bases; J trimming: 0 bases; junction bases outside the gene matches: 2. The CDR3 sequence is CAISGDRMNTEAFF. The CDR3, as DNA: TGTGCCATCAGTGGGGACAGAATGAACACTGAAGCTTTCTTT.

About this clone: This CDR3 is also generated by other DNA sequences in the sample. The rearrangement joins TRBV7-2 to TRBJ1-1; tentatively, D is TRBD1 (5 bases). Trimming took off 4 bases at V and 1 base at J, with 7 bases between the two ends. CDR1 and CDR2 (germline): SGHTA, FQGNSA. The CDR3 runs to 13 residues. The CDR3: CASSSTGNTEAFF. Here the CDR3 DNA reads TGTGCCAGCAGCTCCACAGGGAACACTGAAGCTTTCTTT.

The chain joins TRBV5-4 to TRBJ1-6; no definite D call. The CDR3 has 17 residues. Germline loops: CDR1 SGHNT, CDR2 YYREEE (reference sequence). V lost 4 bases and J 3 bases, leaving 17 bases between the germline ends. This chain's CDR3 is CASSQAALGVYNSPLHF. Written as DNA, the CDR3 is TGTGCCAGCAGCCAGGCGGCCCTGGGAGTCTATAATTCACCCCTCCACTTT.

The rearrangement joins TRBV4-1 to TRBJ2-2, with unresolved D. From germline, CDR1 is MGHRA and CDR2 YSYEKL. V was trimmed by 3 bases and J by 1 base, leaving 12 bases between them. The CDR3 is made up of 16 amino acids. CDR3 region: CASSQTSAQNTGELFF. DNA for the CDR3: TGCGCCAGCAGCCAGACCTCGGCCCAGAACACCGGGGAGCTGTTTTTT.